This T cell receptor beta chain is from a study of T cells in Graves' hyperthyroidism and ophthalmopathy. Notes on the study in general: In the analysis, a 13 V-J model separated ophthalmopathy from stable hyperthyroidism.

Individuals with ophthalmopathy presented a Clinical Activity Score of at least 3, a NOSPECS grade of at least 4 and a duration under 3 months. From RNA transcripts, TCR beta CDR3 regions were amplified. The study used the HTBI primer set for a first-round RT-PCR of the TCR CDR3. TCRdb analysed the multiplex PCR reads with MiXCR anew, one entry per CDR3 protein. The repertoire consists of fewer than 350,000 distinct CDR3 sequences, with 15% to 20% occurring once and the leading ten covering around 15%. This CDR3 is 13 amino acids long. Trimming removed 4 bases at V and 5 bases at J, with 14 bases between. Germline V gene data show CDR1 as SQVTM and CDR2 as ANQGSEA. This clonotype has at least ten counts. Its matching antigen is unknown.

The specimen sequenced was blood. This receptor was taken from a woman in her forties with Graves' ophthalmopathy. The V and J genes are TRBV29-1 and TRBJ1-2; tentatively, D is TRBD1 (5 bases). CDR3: CSVVSPGYYGYTF. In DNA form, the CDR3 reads TGCAGCGTTGTATCGCCAGGGTATTATGGCTACACCTTC.